This section outlines one T cell receptor beta chain sequence together with its context. Its specificity is not known. This sample is part of a study of shared clonotypes between healthy human individuals. Study findings and constraints: Relative to their counterparts shared across all four donors, non-shared clonotypes exhibited diminished generation probabilities.

The CDR3 consists of 13 residues. Germline lookup yields CDR1 MNHNY and CDR2 SVGAGI (reference sequence). Unmatched junction bases numbered 3, after V lost 4 bases and J lost 3 bases. Several immunoSEQ plates received, in even portions, the genomic DNA of each subset. The input for sorted-subset replicate PCRs was approximately 210 ng DNA, 25,000 to 35,000 T cell genomes. Sequenced by immunoSEQ multiplex PCR; TCRdb stores in-frame clones only, minus some. This table holds around 2.1 million clones, approximately 95% found once. The sample taken for sequencing was naive CD4+ T cells sorted from blood. Subset: CD45RA+ positively selected. The chain combines TRBV6-6 with TRBJ2-7; 7 bases agree with TRBD1. The source of this sequence is a young man in good health. For the CDR3, the DNA is TGTGCCAGCAGTTGGGGACAGCACTACGAGCAGTACTTC. Protein product: CASSWGQHYEQYF.